These 25 T cell receptor beta chains share one sample of origin, sequenced in a study of T cell repertoires in cytomegalovirus infection. TCRdb redid the calling of the reads with MiXCR, one entry per CDR3 protein. The sample includes about 330,000 distinct CDR3 sequences, more than 8% of them seen just once. Material: PBMCs. These receptors all stem from a human donor in good health (CMV status not recorded). Some clones in this sample may be carry-over from other donors' samples.

The rearrangement links TRBV6-5 to TRBJ2-7, with D perhaps TRBD1 (6 bases). V was shortened by 8 bases and J by 2 bases, with 13 bases between the two germline ends. This CDR3 has 13 amino acids. From germline, CDR1 is MNHEY and CDR2 SVGAGI. CDR3 sequence (DNA): TGTGCCAGCGGCCCGGGACACCCCTACGAGCAGTACTTC. This translates into CASGPGHPYEQYF.

This clonotype came up many times. The chain is built from TRBV11-3 and TRBJ1-1; a weak D match, TRBD1 (5 bases). CDR1 is SGHNT and CDR2 is YENEEA in the germline V gene. Trimming left V 5 bases short and J 5 bases short, with 12 bases between. The CDR3 is 13 amino acids. CDR3 DNA sequence: TGTGCCAGCAGCCGGGACCTGGGGACTGAAGCTTTCTTT. Amino acids: CASSRDLGTEAFF.

This clonotype came up many times. The chain employs TRBV7-2 and TRBJ2-7, with 9 nucleotides matching TRBD2. There are 18 residues in the CDR3. The junction had 13 bases not matched to a gene; V was cut back by 2 bases and J by 2 bases. Per the germline V gene, CDR1 is SGHTA and CDR2 is FQGNSA. CDR3 nucleotides: TGTGCCAGCAGCTTAAGTATTAGCGGGGGATCCAACACCTACGAGCAGTACTTC. Protein: CASSLSISGGSNTYEQYF.

In this sample, this clonotype turned up many times. The chain is built from TRBV7-9 and TRBJ1-5; 8 positions agree with TRBD1. Trimming removed 5 bases from V and 2 bases from J; junction bases left unmatched: 8. Germline values: CDR1 SEHNR, CDR2 FQNEAQ (reference sequence). This CDR3 region has 16 residues. The CDR3 sequence: CASSIRTGLGNQPQHF. The CDR3 DNA is TGTGCCAGCAGCATACGGACAGGGCTGGGCAATCAGCCCCAGCATTTT.

The chain couples TRBV7-2 to TRBJ2-7; D may be TRBD2 (6 bases). The germline V and J ends were trimmed by 5 bases and 6 bases, with 17 bases remaining between them. In germline, CDR1 is SGHTA, CDR2 FQGNSA. The CDR3 runs 14 residues. The DNA of the CDR3 is TGTGCCAGCAGCACGTTAAGGGTGGGAGGCGAGCAGTACTTC. Amino acids: CASSTLRVGGEQYF. The full variable domain, rest sourced from reference TRBV7-2 and TRBJ2-7, is GAGVSQSPSNKVTEKGKDVELRCDPISGHTALYWYRQSLGQGLEFLIYFQGNSAPDKSGLPSDRFSAERTGGSVSTLTIQRTQQEDSAVYLCASSTLRVGGEQYFGPGTRLTVT.

This chain connects TRBV10-3 to TRBJ1-2; TRBD1 aligns across 10 bases. The germline gives CDR1 ENHRY, CDR2 SYGVKD. The CDR3 consists of 14 residues. Trimming removed 6 bases from V and 5 bases from J; junction bases left unmatched: 6. This chain's CDR3 is CAISQGQGPYGYTF. DNA for the CDR3: TGTGCCATCAGCCAGGGACAGGGGCCTTATGGCTACACCTTC.

This clonotype was seen only a few times. The chain uses TRBV4-2 and TRBJ1-4; the D gene is possibly TRBD1 (5 bases). Germline V gives CDR1 LGHNA, CDR2 YNFKEQ. Trimming took 1 base from V and 7 from J, leaving 16 bases between them. The CDR3 spans 16 residues. CDR3 protein: CASSQGPAGGVEKLFF. The CDR3, as DNA: TGTGCCAGCAGCCAAGGTCCGGCGGGGGGGGTTGAAAAACTGTTTTTT.

V gene TRBV25-1 combines with J gene TRBJ2-5; perhaps D is TRBD1 or TRBD2 (6 bases each). With 1 base removed from V and 1 base from J, the gap between germline ends came to 16 bases. Germline V gives CDR1 MGHDK, CDR2 SYGVNS. This CDR3 comprises 17 residues. The CDR3, as DNA: TGTGCCAGCAGTGAATTCGGGGGCTGGTTGATCCAAGAGACCCAGTACTTC. It translates to CASSEFGGWLIQETQYF.

This clonotype was counted a few times. This rearrangement joins TRBV10-3 to TRBJ2-7; a possible D gene is TRBD1 (5 bases). V lost 0 bases and J lost 2, with 11 bases in between. Germline assignment: CDR1 ENHRY and CDR2 SYGVKD. The CDR3 has 15 amino acids. The CDR3 coding sequence is TGTGCCATCAGTGAGTCGGGGCAGGTTCCCTACGAGCAGTACTTC. This encodes CAISESGQVPYEQYF.

Concerning this clonotype itself: The junction shows a germline mismatch at one end, possibly a read error. This chain joins TRBV7-2 and TRBJ2-2; the D gene is possibly TRBD2 (6 bases). The CDR3 spans 16 residues. Germline lookup yields CDR1 SGHTA and CDR2 FQGNSA. CDR3 residues: CASSLGHAIIAGGLFF. Written as DNA, the CDR3 is TGTGCCAGCAGCTTAGGTCACGCAATCATTGCCGGGGGGCTGTTTTTT.

This clonotype has only a few counts. V and J are TRBV19 and TRBJ2-2; D possibly corresponds to TRBD1 (5 bases). The CDR3 contains 15 residues. Germline V gene data show CDR1 as LNHDA and CDR2 as SQIVND (reference sequence). Trimming cost V 3 bases and J 6 bases, with 14 bases left between them. The CDR3 DNA reads TGTGCCAGTAGTATTTCCCAGGGTAACGCCGGGGAGCTGTTTTTT. Translation gives CASSISQGNAGELFF.

The rearrangement joins TRBV30 to TRBJ2-7; TRBD1 aligns across 9 bases. CDR3 size: 16 residues. Looked up from germline, CDR1 is GTSNPN and CDR2 is SVGIG (reference sequence). V lost 2 bases, J lost 3 bases, and 11 bases stayed unmatched. In DNA, the CDR3 is TGTGCCTGGAGTTCACAACAGGGGGCCTTTGACTACGAGCAGTACTTC. It translates to CAWSSQQGAFDYEQYF. Looking up the rest from reference TRBV30 and TRBJ2-7 gives the full variable domain: SQTIHQWPATLVQPVGSPLSLECTVEGTSNPNLYWYRQAAGRGLQLLFYSVGIGQISSEVPQNLSASRPQDRQFILSSKKLLLSDSGFYLCAWSSQQGAFDYEQYFGPGTRLTVT.

This chain uses TRBV7-3 with TRBJ2-5; D may be TRBD1 (7 bases). The CDR3 spans 16 residues. From germline, CDR1 is SGHTA and CDR2 FQGTGA. V gave up 5 bases and J gave up 2 bases, with 18 bases separating them. The chain's CDR3 is CASSRRGTVLQETQYF. The CDR3 DNA reads as TGTGCCAGCAGCCGCCGGGGGACAGTTCTTCAAGAGACCCAGTACTTC.

DNA of the CDR3: TGTGCCAGCAGTTCCTTACTCCAGGGGGCAGGGACTGAAGCTTTCTTT. This gives the protein CASSSLLQGAGTEAFF. The chain carries TRBV7-9 and TRBJ1-1; 8 bases fit TRBD1. In germline, CDR1 is SEHNR, CDR2 FQNEAQ (reference sequence). J gave up 5 bases and V 6 bases, and 14 bases lay outside the gene matches. This CDR3 contains 16 residues.

This clonotype was recorded at least ten times. This sequence joins TRBV7-7 and TRBJ2-5; 8 bases line up with TRBD2. CDR1 and CDR2 (germline): SSHAT, FNYEAQ (reference sequence). The CDR3 length is 16 residues. Losses at the gene ends were 2 bases for V and 1 base for J; bases not matched to a gene: 6. The CDR3 is CASSLYVGRAQETQYF. The CDR3, as DNA: TGTGCCAGCAGCTTATATGTCGGGAGGGCCCAAGAGACCCAGTACTTC.

The chain employs TRBV6-2 or TRBV6-3 and TRBJ2-6, with a possible D match to TRBD1 (6 bases). The CDR3 runs 15 residues. The germline V gene encodes CDR1 MNHEY and CDR2 SVGEGT. V lost 6 bases and J 2 bases, leaving 11 bases between the germline ends. The CDR3 region is CASRREGAGANVLTF. CDR3 bases: TGTGCCAGCAGACGCGAGGGGGCTGGGGCCAACGTCCTGACTTTC.

The chain employs TRBV11-2 and TRBJ2-5, with 15 bases identical to TRBD2. The germline CDR1 and CDR2 sequences are SGHAT and FQNNGV. The V gene end was trimmed by 5 bases and the J gene end by 2 bases; junction bases not matched to a gene: 3. The CDR3 covers 16 residues. The CDR3 sequence: CASSIGLAGGQETQYF. The CDR3 bases are TGTGCCAGCAGCATAGGACTAGCGGGAGGGCAAGAGACCCAGTACTTC.

In the case of this clonotype: Without the conserved terminal phenylalanine or tryptophan, this CDR3 likely stems from a read error. In DNA, the CDR3 is TGTGCCAGCGGCTGGGCGGGGGGGCACAACATTCAGTACTCC. Its translation: CASGWAGGHNIQYS. The V gene is TRBV6-1, the J gene TRBJ2-4; 9 nucleotides agree with TRBD2. J lost 7 bases, V lost 8 bases, and 9 bases had no gene match. In germline, CDR1 is MNHNS, CDR2 SASEGT. The CDR3 is 14 residues long.

This clonotype appeared a few times. The rearrangement links TRBV4-1 to TRBJ2-3; D is perhaps TRBD2 (6 bases). The CDR3 length is 14 residues. V gave up 3 bases and J gave up 4 bases, with 11 bases separating them. CDR1 is MGHRA, CDR2 YSYEKL, per germline. CDR3: CASSHLGGADTQYF. CDR3 coding DNA: TGCGCCAGCAGCCACCTAGGCGGGGCAGATACGCAGTATTTT.

The chain links TRBV7-3 to TRBJ2-3, with D unresolved. There are 12 residues in the CDR3. Germline-derived CDR1 and CDR2 are SGHTA and FQGTGA. The ends were cut back, 5 bases at V and 2 bases at J, with 5 bases in the middle. The CDR3 sequence: CASSNLTDTQYF. CDR3 sequence (DNA): TGTGCCAGCAGCAATCTCACAGATACGCAGTATTTT.

The chain links TRBV11-1 to TRBJ1-4; 7 nucleotides line up with TRBD1. This CDR3 comprises 14 residues. The germline gives CDR1 SGHAT, CDR2 FQDESV (reference sequence). V was clipped by 8 bases and J by 8 bases; unmatched bases: 11. DNA of the CDR3: TGTGCCAGCGCGAGAGGGGGCGCCGGAGAAAAACTGTTTTTT. Encoded protein: CASARGGAGEKLFF.

V is TRBV4-3 and J is TRBJ2-1; 10 positions agree with TRBD1. The CDR3 spans 14 residues. Unmatched junction bases numbered 6, after V lost 4 bases and J lost 9 bases. The germline CDR1 and CDR2 sequences are LGHNA and YSLEER. The CDR3 DNA reads TGCGCCAGCAGCCGGACAGGGGGTATAAGTGAGCAGTTCTTC. Translating it yields CASSRTGGISEQFF.

This clonotype was counted only a few times. The chain uses TRBV7-2 and TRBJ1-1; unclear D gene. Germline V gene sequence: CDR1 SGHTA, CDR2 FQGNSA. V gave up 3 bases and J gave up 4 bases, with 6 bases separating them. CDR3 length equals 12 residues. The CDR3 reads CASSFGVTEAFF. CDR3 DNA: TGTGCCAGCAGCTTCGGTGTCACTGAAGCTTTCTTT.

This clonotype has just a few counts. The J gene is TRBJ2-5, the V gene TRBV27, with D perhaps matching TRBD2 (5 bases). The CDR3 covers 14 residues. Trimming shortened V by 5 bases and J by 0 bases, and 10 bases separated the two germline ends. CDR1 and CDR2 (germline): MNHEY, SMNVEV (reference sequence). The CDR3 DNA sequence: TGTGCCAGCAGTCGAGGAGCGGACCAAGAGACCCAGTACTTC. It encodes CASSRGADQETQYF.

In its sample, this clonotype was seen many times. The chain recombines TRBV7-2 with TRBJ2-2, with D hard to call. The V gene lost 7 bases and the J gene lost 5 bases, with 23 bases spanning the gap. This CDR3 contains 17 residues. The V gene's germline CDR1 is SGHTA and CDR2 FQGNSA. CDR3 nucleotides: TGTGCCAGCACTCCCGGATCCGGGCCCCCTCTGACCGGGGAGCTGTTTTTT. The encoded protein is CASTPGSGPPLTGELFF.